The clone carrying this T cell receptor (beta chain) turned up a few times. The antigen is not known. The sample originates from a study of T cells after yellow fever vaccination. As for the study in general: Preparation used SMART-Seq v4 Ultra Low Input for the low-cell-number fractions.

TCRdb called the 5' RACE reads again in MiXCR, with one record for every CDR3 protein. The table shows 550,000 or so distinct CDR3 sequences, with about a fifth occurring only once. Per germline, CDR1 SQVTM and CDR2 ANQGSEA. CDR3 length: 16 residues. V lost 4 bases and J lost 4; bases outside the gene matches: 6. Study conclusions and caveats: Peak timing came faster in the weaker secondary response, day 5 versus 15. Booster samples showed a return of most primary-vaccination clones (approximately 95% CD4, 80% to 90% CD8). High-abundance clonotypes from the bulk population could contaminate FACS-sorted repertoires.

The chain carries TRBV29-1 and TRBJ2-2; 13 positions agree with TRBD2. The specimen was PBMCs, collected 15 days after the yellow fever booster vaccination. The sequence was obtained from a man under 40 who received the YFV17D yellow fever vaccine. CDR3 nucleotides: TGCAGCGTTGTTGCAGGGACTAGCGGGACCACCGGGGAGCTGTTTTTT. It codes for CSVVAGTSGTTGELFF.